A single sample gave rise to the 23 T cell receptor beta chains below, sequenced in a study of identical twins. TCRdb independently ran MiXCR on the 5' RACE reads; one entry per CDR3 protein. The top ten hold less than 2% of the sample, which has approximately 680,000 distinct CDR3 sequences, 7.1% seen once. These data are also associated with another study on yellow fever vaccine responses in identical twins.

The sequencing input was PBMCs. These receptors were obtained from a young woman in good health.

This clonotype was recorded many times. This chain uses TRBV18 with TRBJ1-3; D uncertain. The CDR3 has 16 amino acids. Germline V lookup: CDR1 KGHSH, CDR2 LQKENI. The V gene lost 3 bases and the J gene lost 0 bases, with 12 bases spanning the gap. CDR3 in DNA: TGTGCCAGCTCACCGGGCGTCAGGAGCTCTGGAAACACCATATATTTT. This sequence encodes CASSPGVRSSGNTIYF.

This clonotype occurred a few times. The V gene is TRBV4-1, the J gene TRBJ1-1; D is undetermined. V lost 1 base and J 1 base, leaving 13 bases between the germline ends. The CDR3 covers 16 residues. The V gene's germline CDR1 is MGHRA and CDR2 YSYEKL. The CDR3 protein is CASSQVMTDANTEAFF. CDR3 in DNA: TGCGCCAGCAGCCAAGTAATGACGGACGCGAACACTGAAGCTTTCTTT.

The sample holds a few counts of this clonotype. V is TRBV5-5 and J is TRBJ2-2; TRBD2 is a possible D gene (6 bases). The CDR3 is 13 amino acids. V was clipped by 5 bases and J by 3 bases, with 8 bases between them. Germline V lookup: CDR1 SGHKS, CDR2 YYEKEE (reference sequence). The CDR3, as DNA: TGTGCCAGCAGTGGGGAGGACACCGGGGAGCTGTTTTTT. It codes for CASSGEDTGELFF. Full variable domain (missing parts from reference TRBV5-5 and TRBJ2-2): DAGVTQSPTHLIKTRGQQVTLRCSPISGHKSVSWYQQVLGQGPQFIFQYYEKEERGRGNFPDRFSARQFPNYSSELNVNALLLGDSALYLCASSGEDTGELFFGEGSRLTVL.

The V gene is TRBV12-3 or TRBV12-4, the J gene TRBJ2-7; D may match TRBD1 or TRBD2 (5 bases each). The CDR3 sequence is 12 residues long. V was pared by 3 bases and J by 5 bases, with 8 bases between. The CDR3, as DNA: TGTGCCAGCAGTTTTGGGGGTGACGAGCAGTACGTC. Translating gives CASSFGGDEQYV.

The chain recombines TRBV4-1 with TRBJ1-1; 7 bases align to TRBD1. The CDR3 runs 15 residues. Germline V CDR1 and CDR2: MGHRA, YSYEKL. The V and J ends lost 0 bases and 1 base, in that order; junction bases with no gene match: 2. CDR3 protein: CASSQDGQENTEAFF. The CDR3 DNA is TGCGCCAGCAGCCAAGATGGACAGGAGAACACTGAAGCTTTCTTT.

The chain combines TRBV20-1 with TRBJ2-7, with 9 bases matching TRBD2. J gave up 10 bases and V 6 bases, and 10 bases lay outside the gene matches. CDR3 size: 12 residues. CDR1 is DFQATT, CDR2 SNEGSKA, per germline (reference sequence). The CDR3 here is CSAGRGGGAQYV. The CDR3 DNA reads TGCAGTGCGGGCCGGGGCGGGGGGGCCCAGTACGTC.

The genes are TRBV6-1 and TRBJ2-7; 10 bases are a match to TRBD2. V was clipped by 6 bases and J by 4 bases; unmatched bases: 9. CDR3 size: 15 residues. Germline V CDR1 and CDR2: MNHNS, SASEGT. In DNA, the CDR3 is TGTGCCAGCAGCAGAACTAGCGGGACATGGTACGAGCAGTACTTC. Its translation is CASSRTSGTWYEQYF.

Worth noting for this clonotype: Possible read error: a much larger clone is one base away. The chain couples TRBV28 to TRBJ2-1; 13 bases line up with TRBD2. This CDR3 region has 15 residues. Germline assignment: CDR1 MDHEN and CDR2 SYDVKM. The CDR3 reads CASSRTSGGNNERFF. The DNA for the CDR3 is TGTGCCAGCTCCAGGACTAGCGGGGGAAACAATGAGCGGTTCTTC.

This rearrangement joins TRBV7-6 to TRBJ2-7, with D unresolved. The V gene's germline CDR1 is SGHVS and CDR2 FNYEAQ. The CDR3 loop spans 16 amino acids. V lost 5 bases, J lost 6 bases, and 23 bases lay in between. The CDR3 region is CASSPLPSNNFLEQYF. The CDR3, as DNA: TGTGCCAGCAGCCCCCTCCCCAGTAACAATTTCCTCGAGCAGTACTTC.

CDR3 DNA sequence: TGCAGCGTTGAAGATCTCGGGACATCCTACGAGCAGTACGTC. This encodes CSVEDLGTSYEQYV. The V and J genes are TRBV29-1 and TRBJ2-7; maybe TRBD1 (6 bases). Germline V lookup: CDR1 SQVTM, CDR2 ANQGSEA. The ends were cut back, 0 bases at V and 1 base at J, with 10 bases in the middle. The CDR3 sequence is 14 residues long.

This clonotype appeared many times. The CDR3 reads CASRLPGGYEQYF. The CDR3 DNA reads TGTGCCAGCAGACTCCCCGGGGGCTACGAGCAGTACTTC. The J gene is TRBJ2-7, the V gene TRBV12-3 or TRBV12-4; perhaps TRBD2 as D (6 bases). The CDR3 totals 13 residues. Trimming cost V 6 bases and J 3 bases, with 12 bases left between them.

This clonotype was seen repeatedly, ten times or more. The chain has TRBV12-3 or TRBV12-4 and TRBJ1-1; 7 bases align to TRBD1. J lost 1 base, V lost 6 bases, and 5 bases had no gene match. The CDR3 is 14 amino acids. CDR3 nucleotides: TGTGCCAGCAGACCGACAGGGCCGAACACTGAAGCTTTCTTT. As protein: CASRPTGPNTEAFF.

This clonotype was detected ten times or more. The CDR3 spells CSATRTANYGYTF. Written as DNA, the CDR3 is TGCAGTGCTACTAGGACGGCCAACTATGGCTACACCTTC. The V call is TRBV20-1, the J call TRBJ1-2, with D hard to call. CDR3 length: 13 amino acids. V was shortened by 4 bases and J by 2 bases, with 11 bases between the two germline ends. CDR1 is DFQATT, CDR2 SNEGSKA, per germline (reference sequence).

V is TRBV4-1 and J is TRBJ1-5, with TRBD1 identical over 7 bases. Germline CDR1 reads MGHRA; CDR2 reads YSYEKL. The CDR3 totals 16 residues. V trimming: 0 bases; J trimming: 8 bases; junction bases outside the gene matches: 10. CDR3 bases: TGCGCCAGCAGCCAAGATTTAACAGGGGCGAGAGAGCCCCAGCATTTT. This encodes CASSQDLTGAREPQHF.

The chain has TRBV7-8 and TRBJ2-7; D remains unclear. Trimming shortened V by 2 bases and J by 5 bases, and 13 bases separated the two germline ends. The CDR3 contains 14 residues. Per the germline V gene, CDR1 is SGHVS and CDR2 is FQNEAQ. CDR3 in DNA: TGTGCCAGCAGCTTAATCCAGGCAGTTAACGAGCAGTACTTC. This gives the protein CASSLIQAVNEQYF.

The V call is TRBV9, the J call TRBJ1-2; D unclear. CDR3 length: 13 amino acids. V was shortened by 3 bases and J by 2 bases, with 8 bases between the two germline ends. The germline CDR1 and CDR2 sequences are SGDLS and YYNGEE. Written as DNA, the CDR3 is TGTGCCAGCAGCGCCGCGGTCAACTATGGCTACACCTTC. This sequence encodes CASSAAVNYGYTF.

This clonotype was counted many times. This rearrangement joins TRBV3-1 to TRBJ1-4, with 8 bases lining up with TRBD1. CDR1 LGHDT and CDR2 YNNKEL come from the germline V gene (reference sequence). Trimming removed 3 bases from V and 8 bases from J; junction bases left unmatched: 5. The CDR3 spans 14 residues. The CDR3 nucleotides read TGTGCCAGCAGCCAGACAGGGGCAAACGAAAAACTGTTTTTT. Protein sequence: CASSQTGANEKLFF.

The chain uses TRBV28 and TRBJ1-2, with D possibly being TRBD1 (5 bases). CDR1 is MDHEN and CDR2 is SYDVKM in the germline V gene. Trimming cost V 3 bases and J 4 bases, with 9 bases left between them. This CDR3 comprises 13 residues. In DNA, the CDR3 is TGTGCCAGCAGTTTTTGGGACTTCTATGGCTACACCTTC. Its translation is CASSFWDFYGYTF.

This clonotype turned up a few times. The chain uses TRBV15 and TRBJ1-5, with D perhaps TRBD1 (5 bases). CDR3 length: 15 amino acids. Trimming removed 0 bases at V and 3 bases at J, with 9 bases between. Germline V lookup: CDR1 LNHNV, CDR2 YYDKDF (reference sequence). CDR3 loop: CATSREQGYNQPQHF. CDR3 nucleotides: TGTGCCACCAGCAGAGAGCAGGGCTACAATCAGCCCCAGCATTTT.

This clonotype was counted between two and nine times. This chain connects TRBV27 to TRBJ2-4, with D perhaps TRBD1 (5 bases). The CDR3 loop spans 11 amino acids. The germline V gene has CDR1 MNHEY and CDR2 SMNVEV (reference sequence). V was shortened by 2 bases and J by 9 bases, with 5 bases between the two germline ends. As DNA, the CDR3 is TGTGCCAGCAGTTTAAGGGGCATTCAGTACTTC. Its translation: CASSLRGIQYF.

Ten or more counts support this clonotype. The chain is built from TRBV4-1 and TRBJ2-3; no clear D gene. The V gene's germline CDR1 is MGHRA and CDR2 YSYEKL. This CDR3 contains 15 residues. Trimming shortened V by 1 base and J by 1 base, and 9 bases separated the two germline ends. The CDR3 DNA is TGCGCCAGCAGCCAAGGGGTAGGTGGCACAGATACGCAGTATTTT. It yields the protein CASSQGVGGTDTQYF.

A few counts support this clonotype. The genes are TRBV6-1 and TRBJ2-2, with 7 positions matching TRBD1. Looked up from germline, CDR1 is MNHNS and CDR2 is SASEGT. The CDR3 is 17 residues long. Trimming took 6 bases from V and 0 from J; bases not matched to a gene: 10. CDR3 in amino acids: CASSHDRARANTGELFF. Written as DNA, the CDR3 is TGTGCCAGCAGCCACGACAGGGCCCGAGCGAACACCGGGGAGCTGTTTTTT.

The rearrangement joins TRBV6-1 to TRBJ2-7; D gene unclear. Trimming pared 2 bases from V and 2 bases from J, leaving 10 bases between. The germline V gene encodes CDR1 MNHNS and CDR2 SASEGT. This CDR3 is built from 14 residues. CDR3 nucleotides: TGTGCCAGCAGTGAATTTCAGACAACCTACGAGCAGTACGTC. Its translation is CASSEFQTTYEQYV.